The sequence of this T cell receptor beta chain was determined in a study of identical twins. Study-level points and caveats: Twins showed weaker excess sharing in their beta out-of-frame sequences. Abundant cord blood beta clonotypes carried fewer insertions; memory repertoires showed none.

With regard to this clonotype: Antigen unknown.

Every one of the donors was a healthy Caucasian. The V gene lost 3 bases and the J gene lost 7 bases, with 15 bases spanning the gap. Germline CDR1 and CDR2: SGHTA and FQGNSA. The CDR3 sequence is 14 residues long. Addition of a universal primer site occurred through template switching, and cDNA carried unique molecular identifiers. TCRdb ran MiXCR on the 5' RACE reads and lists one entry per CDR3 protein. The table records some 500,000 distinct CDR3 sequences, 7.5% to 10% of them present only once. This sample was also put to use in a study of yellow fever vaccine responses in identical twins.

The sequenced sample was PBMCs. The sequence was obtained from a woman younger than 30 in good health. The gene calls are TRBV7-2 and TRBJ2-5, with TRBD2 as a possible D gene (6 bases). CDR3 residues: CASSFGTPAGTQYF. CDR3 coding DNA: TGTGCCAGCAGCTTTGGGACTCCGGCGGGGACCCAGTACTTC.